This T cell receptor (beta chain) was sequenced for a study of OX40 agonist ivuxolimab in advanced cancers. Sequencing was performed with immunoSEQ multiplex PCR; in TCRdb, only in-frame clones are kept and a portion is missing. The sample lists approximately 13,000 clones, more than 75% seen once, with around two thirds in the top ten. This CDR3 spans 16 amino acids. The J segment lost 5 bases and the V segment lost 6 bases, leaving 14 bases of the junction unmatched. Germline CDR1 is MDHEN and CDR2 is SYDVKM. Sequences were derived from CD4+ or CD8+ T cells sorted from blood, sampled in a trial of the OX40 agonist ivuxolimab. V gene TRBV28 combines with J gene TRBJ2-7; 9 nucleotides agree with TRBD2. The TCR was taken from an adult with an advanced solid tumor such as melanoma, head and neck, liver or kidney cancer. The CDR3, as DNA: TGTGCCAGCAGGGATTATAGCGGGAGAGGGTGGGACGAGCAGTACTTC. Translation gives CASRDYSGRGWDEQYF.